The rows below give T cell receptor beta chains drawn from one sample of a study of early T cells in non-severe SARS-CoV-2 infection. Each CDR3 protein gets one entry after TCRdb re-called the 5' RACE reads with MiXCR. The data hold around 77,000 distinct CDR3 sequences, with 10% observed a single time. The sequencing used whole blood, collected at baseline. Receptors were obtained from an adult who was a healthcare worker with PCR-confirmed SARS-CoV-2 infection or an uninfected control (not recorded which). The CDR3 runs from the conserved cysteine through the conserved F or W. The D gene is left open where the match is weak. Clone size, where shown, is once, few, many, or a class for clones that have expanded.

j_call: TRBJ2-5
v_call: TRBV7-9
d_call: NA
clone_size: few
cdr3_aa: CASSFLWPTSGTLQETQYF
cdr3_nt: TGTGCCAGCAGTTTTCTCTGGCCGACGTCCGGGACGCTACAAGAGACCCAGTACTTC

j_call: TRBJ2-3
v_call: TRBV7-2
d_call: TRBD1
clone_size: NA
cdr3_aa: CASSLGQGFTDTQYF
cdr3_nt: TGTGCCAGCAGCCTGGGACAGGGATTCACAGATACGCAGTATTTT

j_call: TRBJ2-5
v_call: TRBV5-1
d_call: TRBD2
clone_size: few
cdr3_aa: CASSLGGLAGDQETQYF
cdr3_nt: TGCGCCAGCAGCTTGGGCGGACTAGCGGGGGATCAAGAGACCCAGTACTTC

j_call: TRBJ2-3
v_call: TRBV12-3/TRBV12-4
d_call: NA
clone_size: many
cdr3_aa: CASSYSTDTQYF
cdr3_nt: TGTGCCAGCAGTTATAGCACAGATACGCAGTATTTT

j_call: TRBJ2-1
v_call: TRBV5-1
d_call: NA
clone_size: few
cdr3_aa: CASSKGPMNEQFF
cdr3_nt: TGCGCCAGCAGCAAGGGACCCATGAATGAGCAGTTCTTC

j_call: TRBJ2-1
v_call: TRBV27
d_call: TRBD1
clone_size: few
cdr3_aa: CASRGQGEDNEQFF
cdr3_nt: TGTGCCAGCAGGGGACAGGGTGAGGACAATGAGCAGTTCTTC

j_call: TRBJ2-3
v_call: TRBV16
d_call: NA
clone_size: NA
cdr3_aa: CASSQLGEFTDTQYF
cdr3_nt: TGTGCCAGCAGCCAATTAGGGGAGTTCACAGATACGCAGTATTTT

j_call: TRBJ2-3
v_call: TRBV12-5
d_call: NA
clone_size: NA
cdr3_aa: CASGLGDTQYF
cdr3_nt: TGTGCTAGTGGTCTAGGGGATACGCAGTATTTT

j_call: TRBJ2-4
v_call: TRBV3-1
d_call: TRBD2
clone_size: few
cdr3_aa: CASSQDNGREGGLAKNIQYF
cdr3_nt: TGTGCCAGCAGCCAAGATAATGGCAGGGAGGGTGGGTTAGCCAAAAACATTCAGTACTTC

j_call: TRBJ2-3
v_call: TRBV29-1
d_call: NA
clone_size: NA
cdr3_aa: CSVGLITRDTQYF
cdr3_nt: TGCAGCGTTGGTCTGATTACACGGGATACGCAGTATTTT

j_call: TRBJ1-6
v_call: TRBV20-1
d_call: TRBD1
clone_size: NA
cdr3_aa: CSARDFKGAEGSPLHF
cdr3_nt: TGCAGTGCTAGAGATTTTAAGGGGGCAGAGGGGTCACCCCTCCACTTT

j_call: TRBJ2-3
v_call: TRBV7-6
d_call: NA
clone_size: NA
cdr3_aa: CASSLAQSADTQYF
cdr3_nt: TGTGCCAGCAGCTTAGCGCAGTCTGCAGATACGCAGTATTTT

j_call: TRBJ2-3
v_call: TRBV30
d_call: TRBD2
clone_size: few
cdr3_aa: CAWSSGVAGDTQYF
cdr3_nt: TGTGCCTGGTCTAGCGGGGTCGCAGGGGATACGCAGTATTTT

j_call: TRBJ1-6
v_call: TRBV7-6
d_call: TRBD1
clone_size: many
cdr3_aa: CASSPTGGSYNSPLHF
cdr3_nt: TGTGCCAGCAGCCCGACAGGGGGTTCCTATAATTCACCCCTCCACTTT

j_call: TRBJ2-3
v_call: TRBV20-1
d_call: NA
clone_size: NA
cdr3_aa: CSAQLRGGSTDTQYF
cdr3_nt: TGCAGTGCCCAGCTGAGGGGGGGCAGCACAGATACGCAGTATTTT

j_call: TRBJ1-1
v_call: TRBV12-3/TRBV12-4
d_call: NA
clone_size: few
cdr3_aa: CASSLEGGYTEAFF
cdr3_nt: TGTGCCAGCAGTTTAGAAGGGGGGTACACTGAAGCTTTCTTT

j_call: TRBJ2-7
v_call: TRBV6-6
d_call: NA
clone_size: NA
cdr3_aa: CASSFGSYEQYF
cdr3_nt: TGTGCCAGCAGTTTCGGCTCCTACGAGCAGTACTTC

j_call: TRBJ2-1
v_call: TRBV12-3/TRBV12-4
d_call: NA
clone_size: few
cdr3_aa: CASSFRRDEQFF
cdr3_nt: TGTGCCAGCAGTTTTAGGAGGGATGAGCAGTTCTTC

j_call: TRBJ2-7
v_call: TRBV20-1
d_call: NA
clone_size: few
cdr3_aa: CSAAPAIYGEQYF
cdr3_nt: TGCAGTGCGGCGCCGGCGATTTATGGAGAGCAGTACTTC

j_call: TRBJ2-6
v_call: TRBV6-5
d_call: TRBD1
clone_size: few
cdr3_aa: CASSTTGTGTLGANVLTF
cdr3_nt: TGTGCCAGCAGTACAACCGGGACAGGTACTTTGGGGGCCAACGTCCTGACTTTC

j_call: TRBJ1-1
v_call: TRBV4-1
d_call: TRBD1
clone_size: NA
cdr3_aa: CASSLRRDSEAFF
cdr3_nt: TGCGCCAGCAGCCTGCGGAGGGACAGTGAAGCTTTCTTT

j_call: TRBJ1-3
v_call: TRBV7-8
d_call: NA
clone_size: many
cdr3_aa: CASSLVSGDAIYF
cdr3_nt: TGTGCCAGCAGCTTAGTAAGCGGAGACGCCATATATTTT

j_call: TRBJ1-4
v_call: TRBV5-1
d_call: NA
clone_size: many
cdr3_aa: CASSLGAVEKLFF
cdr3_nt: TGCGCCAGCAGCTTGGGCGCGGTTGAAAAACTGTTTTTT

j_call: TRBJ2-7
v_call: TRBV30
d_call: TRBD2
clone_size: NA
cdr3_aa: CAWSVLSGGFREQYF
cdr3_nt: TGTGCCTGGAGTGTATTGAGCGGGGGGTTTCGGGAGCAGTACTTC

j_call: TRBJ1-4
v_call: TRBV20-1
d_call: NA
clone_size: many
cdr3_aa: CSARRGATNEKLFF
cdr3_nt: TGCAGTGCTAGACGGGGAGCAACTAATGAAAAACTGTTTTTT

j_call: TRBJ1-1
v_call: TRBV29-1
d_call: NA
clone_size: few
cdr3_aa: CSVATQRAFF
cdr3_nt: TGCAGCGTTGCGACCCAACGCGCTTTCTTT

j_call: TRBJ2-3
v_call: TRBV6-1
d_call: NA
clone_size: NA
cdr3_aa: CASSDPGMVPDTQYF
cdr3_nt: TGTGCCAGCAGTGACCCGGGGATGGTCCCAGATACGCAGTATTTT

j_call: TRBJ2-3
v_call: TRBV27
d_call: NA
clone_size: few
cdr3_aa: CASGRGGDTQYF
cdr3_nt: TGTGCCAGCGGTCGGGGTGGAGATACGCAGTATTTT

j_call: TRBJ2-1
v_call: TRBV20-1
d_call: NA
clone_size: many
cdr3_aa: CSATVDNEQFF
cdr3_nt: TGCAGTGCCACGGTTGACAATGAGCAGTTCTTC

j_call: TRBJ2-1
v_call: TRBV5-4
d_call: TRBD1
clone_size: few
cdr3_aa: CASSATGDSYNEQFF
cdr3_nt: TGTGCCAGCAGCGCTACAGGGGATTCCTACAATGAGCAGTTCTTC

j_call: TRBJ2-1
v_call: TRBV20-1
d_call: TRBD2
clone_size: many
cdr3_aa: CSARDQAGGSYNEQFF
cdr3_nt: TGCAGTGCTAGAGATCAGGCGGGGGGCTCCTACAATGAGCAGTTCTTC

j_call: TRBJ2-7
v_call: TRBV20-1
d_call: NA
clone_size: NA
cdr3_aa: CSASGLRVTYEQYF
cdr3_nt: TGCAGTGCTAGTGGACTACGGGTTACCTACGAGCAGTACTTC

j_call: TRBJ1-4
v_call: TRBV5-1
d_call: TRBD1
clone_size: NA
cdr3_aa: CASSPLRTGSNEKLFF
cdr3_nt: TGCGCCAGCAGCCCACTTCGGACAGGGTCTAATGAAAAACTGTTTTTT

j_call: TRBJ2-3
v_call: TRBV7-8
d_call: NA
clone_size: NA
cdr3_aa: CASSLGRAAGTDTQYF
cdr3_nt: TGTGCCAGCAGCTTAGGCAGGGCGGCGGGCACAGATACGCAGTATTTT

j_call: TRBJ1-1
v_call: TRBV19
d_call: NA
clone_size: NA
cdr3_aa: CASSMYRASSEAFF
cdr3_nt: TGTGCCAGTAGTATGTACAGGGCTAGCTCTGAAGCTTTCTTT

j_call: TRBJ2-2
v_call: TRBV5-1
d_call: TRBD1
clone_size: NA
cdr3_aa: CASSLSYRTGELGGELFF
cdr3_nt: TGCGCCAGCAGCCTTTCATACCGGACAGGGGAACTCGGCGGGGAGCTGTTTTTT

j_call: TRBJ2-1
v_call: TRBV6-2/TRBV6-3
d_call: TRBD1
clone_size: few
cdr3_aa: CASRPGQGYNEQFF
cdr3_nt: TGTGCCAGCAGACCGGGACAGGGGTACAATGAGCAGTTCTTC

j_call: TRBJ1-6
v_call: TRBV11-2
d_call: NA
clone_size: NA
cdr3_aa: CASSLAPGEPPLHF
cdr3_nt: TGTGCCAGCAGCTTGGCCCCAGGGGAACCACCCCTCCACTTT

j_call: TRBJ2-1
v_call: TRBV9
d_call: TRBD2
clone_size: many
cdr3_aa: CASSGRTSGGLRNEQFF
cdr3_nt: TGTGCCAGCAGCGGCCGGACTAGCGGGGGGTTACGCAATGAGCAGTTCTTC

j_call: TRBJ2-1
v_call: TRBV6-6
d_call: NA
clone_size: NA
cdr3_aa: CASRQSGTYNEQFF
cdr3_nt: TGTGCCAGCAGACAGAGCGGAACCTACAATGAGCAGTTCTTC

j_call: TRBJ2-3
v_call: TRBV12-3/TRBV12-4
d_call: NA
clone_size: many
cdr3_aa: CASSGTASTDTQYF
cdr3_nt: TGTGCCAGTTCCGGGACGGCTAGCACAGATACGCAGTATTTT

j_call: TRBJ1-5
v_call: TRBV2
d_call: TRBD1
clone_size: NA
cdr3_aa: CASTTGVVQPQHF
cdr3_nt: TGTGCCAGCACAACAGGGGTTGTTCAGCCCCAGCATTTT

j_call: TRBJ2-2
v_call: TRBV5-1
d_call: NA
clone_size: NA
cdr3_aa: CASSLGQTNTGELFF
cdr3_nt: TGCGCCAGCAGCTTGGGACAGACGAACACCGGGGAGCTGTTTTTT

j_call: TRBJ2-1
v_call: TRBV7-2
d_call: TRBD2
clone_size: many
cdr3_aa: CASRVTRTSGDSYNEQFF
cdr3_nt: TGTGCCAGCAGGGTTACCCGGACTAGCGGGGACTCCTACAATGAGCAGTTCTTC

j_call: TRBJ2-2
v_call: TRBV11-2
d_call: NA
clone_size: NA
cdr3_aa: CASSPLNTGELFF
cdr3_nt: TGTGCCAGCAGCCCTTTAAACACCGGGGAGCTGTTTTTT

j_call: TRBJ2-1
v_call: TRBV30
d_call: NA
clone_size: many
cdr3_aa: CAWSAPPTGTRDEQFF
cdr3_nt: TGTGCCTGGAGTGCCCCCCCGACAGGGACTAGGGATGAGCAGTTCTTC

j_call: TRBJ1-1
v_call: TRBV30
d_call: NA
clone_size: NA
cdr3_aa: CAWSPRPTEAFF
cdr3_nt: TGTGCCTGGAGTCCTAGACCGACTGAAGCTTTCTTT

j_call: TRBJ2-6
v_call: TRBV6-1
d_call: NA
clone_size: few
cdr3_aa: CASSKQTGKNPSGANVLTF
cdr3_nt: TGTGCCAGCAGTAAACAGACAGGAAAAAACCCCTCTGGGGCCAACGTCCTGACTTTC

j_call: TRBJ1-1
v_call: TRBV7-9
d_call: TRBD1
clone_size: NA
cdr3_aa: CASTPDRGRTEAFF
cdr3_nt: TGTGCCAGCACCCCGGACAGGGGGCGGACTGAAGCTTTCTTT

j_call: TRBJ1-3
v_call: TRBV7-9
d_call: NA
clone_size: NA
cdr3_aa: CASGGGADGNTIYF
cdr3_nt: TGTGCCAGTGGCGGAGGGGCGGACGGAAACACCATATATTTT

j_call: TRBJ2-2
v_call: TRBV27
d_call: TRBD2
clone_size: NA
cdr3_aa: CASSFAGGRSGELFF
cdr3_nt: TGTGCCAGCAGTTTTGCGGGGGGGCGGAGCGGGGAGCTGTTTTTT

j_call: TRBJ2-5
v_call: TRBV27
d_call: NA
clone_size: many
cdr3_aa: CASSPSRGDRETQYF
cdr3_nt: TGTGCCAGCAGTCCATCCCGCGGGGATCGAGAGACCCAGTACTTC

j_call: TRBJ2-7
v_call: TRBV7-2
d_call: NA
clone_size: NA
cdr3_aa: CASSLAGGGQMYEQYF
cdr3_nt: TGTGCCAGCAGCTTAGCCGGTGGGGGCCAGATGTACGAGCAGTACTTC

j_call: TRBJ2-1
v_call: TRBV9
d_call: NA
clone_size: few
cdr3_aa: CASSVTFGEQFF
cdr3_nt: TGTGCCAGCAGCGTGACCTTTGGGGAGCAGTTCTTC

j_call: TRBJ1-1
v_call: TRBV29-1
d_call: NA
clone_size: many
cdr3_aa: CSVEDPWGWAFF
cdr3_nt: TGCAGCGTTGAAGATCCTTGGGGATGGGCTTTCTTT

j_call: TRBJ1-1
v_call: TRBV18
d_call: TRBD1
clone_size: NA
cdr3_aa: CASSPPTGENTEAFF
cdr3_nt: TGTGCCAGCTCACCACCGACAGGGGAGAACACTGAAGCTTTCTTT

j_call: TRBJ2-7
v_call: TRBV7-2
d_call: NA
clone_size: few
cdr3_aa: CASSLRPGAGAAYEQYF
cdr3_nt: TGTGCCAGCAGTCTTAGACCGGGGGCCGGGGCAGCGTACGAGCAGTACTTC

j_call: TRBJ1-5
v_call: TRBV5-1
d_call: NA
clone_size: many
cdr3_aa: CASSLGAGQPQHF
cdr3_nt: TGCGCCAGCAGCTTGGGTGCGGGTCAGCCCCAGCATTTT

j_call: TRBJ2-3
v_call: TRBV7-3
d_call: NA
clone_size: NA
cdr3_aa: CASSFGWGGADTQYF
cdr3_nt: TGTGCCAGCAGCTTCGGCTGGGGCGGGGCAGATACGCAGTATTTT